These 18 T cell receptor beta chains were all obtained from the same sample, sequenced in a study of Ad26.COV2.S vaccination and SARS-CoV-2 variants. Treatment noted: some 20 received Ad26.COV2.S at low or high dose, single or two shots; about 5 received placebo; per-sample allocation not given. Material that was analyzed had been drawn on day 63 after the first vaccine or placebo injection. Method: immunoSEQ multiplex PCR; TCRdb's copy keeps in-frame clones and lacks some. This sample has some 400,000 clones, with about 89% found just once. Sequencing was performed on peripheral blood, taken in a trial of Ad26.COV2.S vaccine versus placebo. The receptor set was obtained from a person between 18 and 65 years old who received the Ad26.COV2.S COVID-19 vaccine or a placebo.

The rearrangement uses TRBV28 and TRBJ2-1, with D tentatively TRBD1 or TRBD2 (5 bases each). V shed 4 bases and J shed 6 bases, with 19 bases lying between them. The germline gives CDR1 MDHEN, CDR2 SYDVKM. The CDR3 length is 16 residues. The CDR3 DNA follows: TGTGCCAGCAGTTCCTTGACCGGGACGAGGGGCAATGAGCAGTTCTTC. Residues: CASSSLTGTRGNEQFF.

Written as DNA, the CDR3 is TGTGCCAGCAGCTCCTCGGGCCCGGGAAGGCTGTTTTTT. Protein product: CASSSSGPGRLFF. V and J are TRBV11-3 and TRBJ2-2; perhaps TRBD2 as D (5 bases). The germline V gene has CDR1 SGHNT and CDR2 YENEEA. The CDR3 totals 13 residues. The V end was cut by 4 bases, the J end by 13 bases, with 16 bases between.

The chain joins TRBV9 to TRBJ2-2, with D possibly being TRBD2 (6 bases). Trimming shortened V by 4 bases and J by 5 bases, and 12 bases separated the two germline ends. CDR3 length equals 14 residues. Germline CDR1 is SGDLS and CDR2 is YYNGEE. The CDR3 reads CASSLGGGTGELFF. CDR3 DNA: TGTGCCAGCAGCCTCGGGGGTGGAACCGGGGAGCTGTTTTTT.

The chain carries TRBV27 and TRBJ1-6; TRBD1 matches at 9 bases. Trimming took 5 bases from V and 10 from J; bases not matched to a gene: 6. The CDR3 consists of 14 residues. Germline values: CDR1 MNHEY, CDR2 SMNVEV (reference sequence). The CDR3 DNA reads TGTGCCAGCAGTCTCACAGGGGGCGAATCACCCCTCCACTTT. Protein: CASSLTGGESPLHF.

CDR3 protein: CASSLDMSAWFF. The CDR3 DNA sequence: TGTGCCAGCAGCTTGGACATGAGCGCTTGGTTCTTC. The rearrangement joins TRBV5-6 to TRBJ2-1; D call uncertain. Germline CDR1 is SGHDT and CDR2 is YYEEEE. Deletions cut 0 bases from V and 15 bases from J, with 13 bases between. The CDR3 sequence is 12 residues long.

The chain recombines TRBV6-5 with TRBJ2-4; perhaps TRBD1 as D (6 bases). Germline-derived CDR1 and CDR2 are MNHEY and SVGAGI. This CDR3 comprises 15 residues. V lost 7 bases and J lost 3, with 16 bases in between. CDR3 nucleotide sequence: TGTGCCAGCACCCCGGACAGCCGGGTCAAAAACATTCAGTACTTC. Encoded protein: CASTPDSRVKNIQYF.

This clone was counted between two and nine times. V gene TRBV10-3 combines with J gene TRBJ1-2; tentatively, D is TRBD1 (5 bases). Germline CDR1 ENHRY, CDR2 SYGVKD. This CDR3 comprises 11 residues. Trimming left V 4 bases short and J 10 bases short, with 10 bases between. The CDR3 coding sequence is TGTGCCATCAGTGCTCAGGGTTACTACACCTTC. Its protein product is CAISAQGYYTF.

V usage is TRBV11-1 and J usage is TRBJ2-7; tentatively, D is TRBD2 (5 bases). The CDR3 is made up of 15 amino acids. Germline CDR1 SGHAT, CDR2 FQDESV (reference sequence). V was trimmed by 5 bases and J by 1 base, leaving 15 bases between them. CDR3 coding DNA: TGTGCCAGCAGCCTGCAGAACGGGATGTCCTACGAGCAGTACTTC. Translation: CASSLQNGMSYEQYF. The whole variable domain, remainder taken from reference TRBV11-1 and TRBJ2-7, is EAEVAQSPRYKITEKSQAVAFWCDPISGHATLYWYRQILGQGPELLVQFQDESVVDDSQLPKDRFSAERLKGVDSTLKIQPAELGDSAMYLCASSLQNGMSYEQYFGPGTRLTVT.

This chain joins TRBV5-1 and TRBJ1-1; D is unclear. The CDR3 is 13 residues long. V gave up 3 bases and J gave up 4 bases, with 10 bases separating them. CDR1 and CDR2 from the germline V gene are SGHRS and YFSETQ. The CDR3, as DNA: TGCGCCAGCAGCTGGGCTGATATCACTGAAGCTTTCTTT. Its protein is CASSWADITEAFF.

The chain links TRBV27 to TRBJ1-5, with D unclear. Germline CDR1 MNHEY, CDR2 SMNVEV (reference sequence). V was pared by 3 bases and J by 3 bases, with 15 bases between. CDR3 length equals 16 residues. The CDR3 is CASSFIEQLDNQPQHF. CDR3 nucleotides: TGTGCCAGCAGTTTCATCGAGCAGCTGGACAATCAGCCCCAGCATTTT.

With respect to this clone: This same CDR3 is encoded by further DNA sequences in the sample. The CDR3 DNA follows: TGTGCCAGCAGTCGACAGGGGAACTATGGCTACACCTTC. Its translation: CASSRQGNYGYTF. The V call is TRBV27, the J call TRBJ1-2, with 8 bases fitting TRBD1. Germline lookup yields CDR1 MNHEY and CDR2 SMNVEV (reference sequence). This CDR3 is built from 13 residues. V lost 5 bases and J lost 2; bases outside the gene matches: 1.

This chain joins TRBV24-1 and TRBJ1-5; weak D call: TRBD1 (5 bases). The CDR3 is 14 amino acids. Germline V gene sequence: CDR1 KGHDR, CDR2 SFDVKD. V lost 5 bases and J lost 7, with 14 bases in between. The CDR3 region is CATSGTPGGQPQHF. CDR3 nucleotide sequence: TGTGCCACCAGTGGCACGCCCGGGGGGCAGCCCCAGCATTTT.

A remark on this clone: The sample holds other DNA sequences that translate to the same CDR3. The chain has TRBV6-5 and TRBJ2-3, with D perhaps matching TRBD1 (6 bases). V was trimmed by 4 bases and J by 6 bases, leaving 11 bases between them. CDR1 and CDR2 from the germline V gene are MNHEY and SVGAGI. The CDR3 covers 13 residues. CDR3 residues: CASSLQGADTQYF. The CDR3 nucleotides read TGTGCCAGCAGTTTACAGGGTGCCGATACGCAGTATTTT.

V and J are TRBV9 and TRBJ2-1; 10 positions match TRBD2. V gave up 4 bases and J gave up 8 bases; unmatched junction bases: 15. CDR1 and CDR2 from the germline V gene are SGDLS and YYNGEE. This CDR3 has 17 amino acids. The CDR3 sequence is CASSPSRASGSGDEQFF. The CDR3 bases are TGTGCCAGCAGCCCCAGCCGAGCTAGCGGGAGTGGGGATGAGCAGTTCTTC.

This rearrangement joins TRBV28 to TRBJ2-1; 11 bases align to TRBD2. This CDR3 has 16 amino acids. Looked up from germline, CDR1 is MDHEN and CDR2 is SYDVKM. The J segment lost 4 bases and the V segment lost 5 bases, leaving 7 bases of the junction unmatched. CDR3 bases: TGTGCCAGCAGTCCCCCAGGACTAGCGGGTTACAATGAGCAGTTCTTC. This encodes CASSPPGLAGYNEQFF.

The V and J genes are TRBV10-2 and TRBJ2-5; 12 positions agree with TRBD2. J lost 5 bases, V lost 1 base, and 8 bases had no gene match. CDR1 and CDR2 (germline): WSHSY, SAAADI. The CDR3 contains 17 residues. The CDR3: CASSELGLAGHRETQYF. As DNA, the CDR3 is TGCGCCAGCAGTGAGTTGGGACTAGCGGGCCACCGGGAGACCCAGTACTTC.

The chain uses TRBV19 and TRBJ1-3; D gene unclear. Trimming removed 7 bases at V and 2 bases at J, with 9 bases between. Germline V CDR1 and CDR2: LNHDA, SQIVND (reference sequence). This CDR3 region has 13 residues. CDR3 loop: CASNNYAGNTIYF. The CDR3 region has the DNA TGTGCCAGTAACAACTATGCTGGAAACACCATATATTTT.

The genes are TRBV24-1 and TRBJ2-2; TRBD2 is a possible D gene (6 bases). This CDR3 has 15 residues. The germline CDR1 and CDR2 sequences are KGHDR and SFDVKD. Trimming shortened V by 0 bases and J by 3 bases, and 7 bases separated the two germline ends. The CDR3 DNA follows: TGTGCCACCAGTGATTTGGGGACTTACACCGGGGAGCTGTTTTTT. It codes for CATSDLGTYTGELFF.